The source of this T cell receptor (beta chain) is a study of cytomegalovirus exposure and HLA in healthy donors. Researchers ran the PCR with 60 Vbeta and 13 Jbeta primers. Only in-frame clones appear in the TCRdb table, and some are missing; sequencing was by immunoSEQ multiplex PCR. Here the sample spans fewer than 250,000 clones, about 83% being singletons. The sequenced sample was PBMCs. The receptor comes from a human donor in good health.

CDR3 sequence reads: CASSSRTSGMTDTQYF. CDR3 in DNA: TGTGCCAGCAGCTCCCGGACTAGCGGGATGACAGATACGCAGTATTTT. The rearrangement links TRBV7-9 to TRBJ2-3; TRBD2 matches 12 bases. Germline-derived CDR1 and CDR2 are SEHNR and FQNEAQ (reference sequence). The CDR3 is made up of 16 amino acids. Unmatched junction bases numbered 5, after V lost 4 bases and J lost 3 bases. Based on the CDR3 plus reference TRBV7-9 and TRBJ2-3, the full variable domain is DTGVSQNPRHKITKRGQNVTFRCDPISEHNRLYWYRQTLGQGPEFLTYFQNEAQLEKSRLLSDRFSAERPKGSFSTLEIQRTEQGDSAMYLCASSSRTSGMTDTQYFGPGTRLTVL.